The clone carrying this T cell receptor (beta chain) came up a few times. Survey-level TCR beta sequencing used the immunoSEQ assay. The protocol was immunoSEQ multiplex PCR, while the TCRdb copy is restricted to in-frame clones and leaves out a portion. The sample lists under 90,000 clones, just over 90% occurring once. Germline CDR1 and CDR2: LNHDA and SQIVND (reference sequence). Trimming took off 1 base at V and 2 bases at J, with 18 bases between the two ends. The CDR3 totals 17 residues. The source is a man aged 35 to 55 with rheumatoid arthritis. Sequenced sample: PBMCs. The rearrangement joins TRBV19 to TRBJ2-7; D could derive from TRBD1 or TRBD2 (6 bases each). The CDR3 bases are TGTGCCAGTAGTATAGGGGGTCGGGGGCAGGCCCCCTACGAGCAGTACTTC. Protein product: CASSIGGRGQAPYEQYF.